The 25 T cell receptor beta chains reported below all come from one sample, sequenced in a study of spatial heterogeneity in lung cancer. MiXCR, applied by TCRdb to the 5' RACE reads, yields one record per CDR3 protein. This sample has some 10,000 distinct CDR3 sequences, with 7% to 9.5% found just once. Indicated time point: sample taken at primary tumor resection. Without sorting, whole RNA was sequenced from tumor, nontumor lung or frozen PBMC. Sequenced here: PBMCs, sampled at surgery. The receptor set was obtained from a male donor with early-stage non-small cell lung cancer.

The sample holds a few counts of this clonotype. The chain has TRBV5-1 and TRBJ2-4; D is tentatively TRBD1 or TRBD2 (5 bases each). The CDR3 is made up of 11 amino acids. V was trimmed by 3 bases and J by 12 bases, leaving 10 bases between them. Germline assignment: CDR1 SGHRS and CDR2 YFSETQ. The CDR3 region is CASSSGPDQYF. CDR3 nucleotide sequence: TGCGCCAGCAGCTCGGGGCCAGATCAGTACTTC.

By proportion, this clonotype is medium-sized. V and J are TRBV5-1 and TRBJ2-2; TRBD1 is a possible D gene (6 bases). Looked up from germline, CDR1 is SGHRS and CDR2 is YFSETQ. V was pared by 4 bases and J by 4 bases, with 20 bases between. The CDR3 covers 17 residues. CDR3 region: CASSPGTLKTTTGELFF. CDR3 sequence (DNA): TGCGCCAGCAGCCCCGGGACACTAAAGACGACCACCGGGGAGCTGTTTTTT.

This clonotype was seen ten or more times. The gene calls are TRBV24-1 and TRBJ2-2; 7 bases fit TRBD1. Germline V gene sequence: CDR1 KGHDR, CDR2 SFDVKD. Germline trimming cut 3 bases from V and 1 base from J; bases unmatched to any gene: 10. The CDR3 has 18 amino acids. The DNA of the CDR3 is TGTGCCACCAGTGATCAACCTCCAGGGGGTTGGAACACCGGGGAGCTGTTTTTT. This sequence encodes CATSDQPPGGWNTGELFF.

This clonotype is medium-sized by share. The chain combines TRBV14 with TRBJ1-1; D uncertain. Germline V CDR1 and CDR2: SGHDN, FVKESK. Trimming removed 3 bases from V and 0 bases from J, with 11 bases in between. This CDR3 is 15 amino acids long. Here the CDR3 reads CASSQVRGVNTEAFF. The CDR3 nucleotides read TGTGCCAGCAGCCAGGTCAGAGGAGTGAACACTGAAGCTTTCTTT.

At least ten counts were recorded for this clonotype. The chain couples TRBV7-2 to TRBJ2-7; no clear D gene. CDR1 and CDR2 (germline): SGHTA, FQGNSA. Trimming shortened V by 5 bases and J by 0 bases, and 11 bases separated the two germline ends. The CDR3 runs 14 residues. The CDR3 here is CASSPTRVSYEQYF. In DNA form, the CDR3 reads TGTGCCAGCAGCCCTACCCGGGTCTCCTACGAGCAGTACTTC.

This clonotype showed up many times. The chain joins TRBV6-1 to TRBJ2-1, with D tentatively TRBD2 (6 bases). V was cut by 6 bases and J by 2 bases, with 17 bases left in between. Germline lookup yields CDR1 MNHNS and CDR2 SASEGT. There are 16 residues in the CDR3. Written as DNA, the CDR3 is TGTGCCAGCAGGAAATCCGGGGGTCTTACCTACAATGAGCAGTTCTTC. It encodes CASRKSGGLTYNEQFF.

This clonotype came up many times. This chain connects TRBV9 to TRBJ1-1, with a possible D match to TRBD1 (6 bases). CDR3 size: 16 residues. CDR1 SGDLS and CDR2 YYNGEE come from the germline V gene. Trimming removed 0 bases from V and 4 bases from J, with 16 bases in between. The CDR3 reads CASSVGSDSGGTEAFF. The CDR3 DNA reads as TGTGCCAGCAGCGTAGGATCGGACAGCGGTGGCACTGAAGCTTTCTTT.

Concerning this clonotype itself: A much larger clone sits a single nucleotide away, making a read error possible. The chain employs TRBV7-9 and TRBJ2-1; possibly TRBD1 for D (5 bases). Germline V lookup: CDR1 SEHNR, CDR2 FQNEAQ (reference sequence). The CDR3 sequence is 15 residues long. The CDR3 coding sequence is TGTACCAGCAGCAAAGACAGCGTATCCTACAATGAGCAGTTCTTC. Its protein product is CTSSKDSVSYNEQFF.

This clonotype showed up many times. J is TRBJ2-3 and V is TRBV12-3 or TRBV12-4; 9 nucleotides agree with TRBD1. This CDR3 contains 14 residues. With V trimmed by 5 bases and J by 2 bases, 2 bases remained unmatched. Written as DNA, the CDR3 is TGTGCCAGCAGTGACAGGGGGGTCACAGATACGCAGTATTTT. It translates to CASSDRGVTDTQYF.

The V and J genes are TRBV5-1 and TRBJ2-1, with no clear D. This CDR3 has 14 residues. V was clipped by 4 bases and J by 5 bases, with 13 bases between them. CDR1 is SGHRS, CDR2 YFSETQ, per germline. The CDR3 protein is CASSARLDHNEQFF. DNA of the CDR3: TGCGCCAGCAGCGCCAGACTTGACCACAATGAGCAGTTCTTC. The whole variable domain, filled in from reference TRBV5-1 and TRBJ2-1, reads KAGVTQTPRYLIKTRGQQVTLSCSPISGHRSVSWYQQTPGQGLQFLFEYFSETQRNKGNFPGRFSGRQFSNSRSEMNVSTLELGDSALYLCASSARLDHNEQFFGPGTRLTVL.

The chain employs TRBV20-1 and TRBJ2-1; D may match TRBD1 or TRBD2 (6 bases each). Germline assignment: CDR1 DFQATT and CDR2 SNEGSKA (reference sequence). Trimming took off 0 bases at V and 9 bases at J, with 18 bases between the two ends. This CDR3 has 15 amino acids. The chain's CDR3 is CSARDGGLLNGEQFF. The CDR3 coding sequence is TGCAGTGCTAGAGATGGGGGGCTATTAAATGGTGAGCAGTTCTTC.

This clonotype was seen repeatedly, ten times or more. This chain uses TRBV5-4 with TRBJ2-7, with unresolved D. The CDR3 consists of 13 residues. The V gene lost 3 bases and the J gene lost 6 bases, with 13 bases spanning the gap. Germline CDR1 and CDR2: SGHNT and YYREEE (reference sequence). CDR3 DNA: TGTGCCAGCAGCTCCAATACCGTCTCCGAGCAGTACTTC. It is translated as CASSSNTVSEQYF.

Many counts were recorded for this clonotype. The genes are TRBV5-5 and TRBJ1-5, with 9 bases aligning to TRBD1. Germline loops: CDR1 SGHKS, CDR2 YYEKEE (reference sequence). CDR3 length: 15 amino acids. J lost 7 bases, V lost 5 bases, and 10 bases had no gene match. This CDR3 reads CASRHGQGSRQPQHF. The CDR3 DNA sequence: TGTGCCAGCAGACATGGACAGGGGTCTAGACAGCCCCAGCATTTT.

This clonotype has ten or more counts. The rearrangement links TRBV7-8 to TRBJ2-5; either TRBD1 or TRBD2 may fit D (5 bases each). In germline, CDR1 is SGHVS, CDR2 FQNEAQ. The CDR3 totals 15 residues. V was shortened by 1 base and J by 0 bases, with 9 bases between the two germline ends. The chain's CDR3 is CASSLEGTYQETQYF. The CDR3, as DNA: TGTGCCAGCAGCTTAGAGGGGACGTACCAAGAGACCCAGTACTTC.

Many counts were recorded for this clonotype. This chain uses TRBV5-4 with TRBJ2-5, with TRBD2 matching 15 bases. V was clipped by 3 bases and J by 5 bases; unmatched bases: 5. The CDR3 covers 16 residues. Germline V gives CDR1 SGHNT, CDR2 YYREEE (reference sequence). The CDR3 coding sequence is TGTGCCAGCAGCTGGACTAGCGGGGGGGCCCGGGAGACCCAGTACTTC. Protein: CASSWTSGGARETQYF.

This clonotype showed up many times. This sequence joins TRBV5-5 and TRBJ1-2; D gene ambiguous. The CDR3 is made up of 14 amino acids. Germline CDR1 and CDR2: SGHKS and YYEKEE (reference sequence). V shed 4 bases and J shed 3 bases, with 13 bases lying between them. The chain's CDR3 is CASSRGTDYYGYTF. DNA for the CDR3: TGTGCCAGCAGCCGTGGCACCGATTACTATGGCTACACCTTC.

The sample holds many counts of this clonotype. The chain combines TRBV10-2 with TRBJ1-2; D ambiguous. The germline V gene encodes CDR1 WSHSY and CDR2 SAAADI. There are 13 residues in the CDR3. V shed 6 bases and J shed 0 bases, with 8 bases lying between them. The CDR3 DNA is TGCGCCAGCAGCGACATAGCTAACTATGGCTACACCTTC. Translation: CASSDIANYGYTF.

The J gene is TRBJ1-5, the V gene TRBV9, with D perhaps matching TRBD1 (5 bases). The V end lost 4 bases, the J end lost 4 bases, and 15 bases lay between the germline ends. This CDR3 has 15 amino acids. CDR1 is SGDLS, CDR2 YYNGEE, per germline. CDR3 loop: CASSFSGGDNQPQHF. The CDR3 region has the DNA TGTGCCAGCAGCTTCAGTGGGGGGGATAATCAGCCCCAGCATTTT.

V is TRBV5-5 and J is TRBJ1-2; D may be TRBD1 (6 bases). Trimming left V 4 bases short and J 4 bases short, with 11 bases between. The CDR3 spans 13 residues. Germline V gene data show CDR1 as SGHKS and CDR2 as YYEKEE (reference sequence). The CDR3 DNA reads TGTGCCAGCAGCGTAACAGGGTCCTATGGCTACACCTTC. Protein sequence: CASSVTGSYGYTF.

This clonotype came up a few times. The chain combines TRBV7-2 with TRBJ1-5, with a possible D match to TRBD1 (5 bases). Germline V CDR1 and CDR2: SGHTA, FQGNSA. V was cut by 5 bases and J by 2 bases, with 16 bases left in between. The CDR3 is 16 residues long. CDR3 coding DNA: TGTGCCAGCAGCCAAAAGAGCGGGGGAGGCAATCAGCCCCAGCATTTT. It specifies CASSQKSGGGNQPQHF.

This rearrangement joins TRBV28 to TRBJ2-1; TRBD2 matches 11 bases. The V gene end was trimmed by 7 bases and the J gene end by 0 bases; junction bases not matched to a gene: 11. Germline CDR1 is MDHEN and CDR2 is SYDVKM. The CDR3 runs 18 residues. The CDR3 here is CASIGTSGSWASYNEQFF. CDR3 sequence (DNA): TGTGCCAGCATTGGGACTAGCGGAAGTTGGGCCTCCTACAATGAGCAGTTCTTC. The full variable domain, rest sourced from reference TRBV28 and TRBJ2-1, is DVKVTQSSRYLVKRTGEKVFLECVQDMDHENMFWYRQDPGLGLRLIYFSYDVKMKEKGDIPEGYSVSREKKERFSLILESASTNQTSMYLCASIGTSGSWASYNEQFFGPGTRLTVL.

This clonotype is medium-sized by share. V is TRBV10-3 and J is TRBJ2-2; possibly TRBD1 or TRBD2 for D (5 bases each). The CDR3 length is 15 residues. Germline values: CDR1 ENHRY, CDR2 SYGVKD. The V end lost 0 bases, the J end lost 0 bases, and 5 bases lay between the germline ends. The CDR3 DNA is TGTGCCATCAGTGAGTCGGGACCGAACACCGGGGAGCTGTTTTTT. It translates to CAISESGPNTGELFF.

This clonotype was found many times. This chain joins TRBV10-1 and TRBJ2-5; 7 nucleotides line up with TRBD1. The V and J ends lost 0 bases and 5 bases, in that order; junction bases with no gene match: 6. CDR3 size: 15 residues. Germline V gene lookup returns CDR1 WNHNN and CDR2 SYGVQD (reference sequence). The CDR3 sequence is CASSESRQGVETQYF. The CDR3, as DNA: TGCGCCAGCAGTGAGTCGCGGCAGGGGGTTGAGACCCAGTACTTC.

In its sample, this clonotype was seen many times. The J gene is TRBJ1-4, the V gene TRBV29-1, with D hard to call. The V gene's germline CDR1 is SQVTM and CDR2 ANQGSEA. V was trimmed by 5 bases and J by 7 bases, leaving 17 bases between them. The CDR3 runs to 14 residues. Written as DNA, the CDR3 is TGCAGCGTTAGGCTAAGTGCCGAGACTGAAAAACTGTTTTTT. Protein: CSVRLSAETEKLFF.

This clonotype came up many times. V gene TRBV7-2 combines with J gene TRBJ2-7; possibly TRBD2 for D (6 bases). V lost 4 bases, J lost 0 bases, and 7 bases lay in between. The CDR3 is 13 amino acids. From germline, CDR1 is SGHTA and CDR2 FQGNSA. The CDR3 region is CASSWGGSYEQYF. The CDR3 DNA sequence: TGTGCCAGCAGCTGGGGAGGCTCCTACGAGCAGTACTTC.